This T cell receptor (beta chain) is drawn from a study of T cell repertoires in cytomegalovirus infection. Study-wide context: Evidence of both CMV infection and a matching HLA type came from public TCR beta signatures. Study-level points and caveats: CMV-specific TCR beta clonotypes restricted by HLA-C dominated the ex vivo response. Cumulative frequency (of public TCR beta family members) identified carriers of CMV plus the relevant HLA.

Concerning this clonotype: Its matching antigen is unknown.

The CDR3 totals 18 residues. Germline CDR1 and CDR2: KGHDR and SFDVKD. V lost 4 bases, J lost 0 bases, and 20 bases lay in between. TCRdb re-called the reads through MiXCR, storing one row per CDR3 protein. The sample shows under 850,000 distinct CDR3 sequences, roughly a third of them seen only once. The material sequenced was PBMCs. The rearrangement joins TRBV24-1 to TRBJ2-5; D is possibly TRBD1 or TRBD2 (6 bases each). This clonotype originated in a human donor in good health (CMV status not recorded). Some clones in this sample may be carry-over from other donors' samples. The CDR3 DNA reads as TGTGCCACCAGTGACCCCCCCCTGGAGGGGGTCTACCAAGAGACCCAGTACTTC. Translating gives CATSDPPLEGVYQETQYF.